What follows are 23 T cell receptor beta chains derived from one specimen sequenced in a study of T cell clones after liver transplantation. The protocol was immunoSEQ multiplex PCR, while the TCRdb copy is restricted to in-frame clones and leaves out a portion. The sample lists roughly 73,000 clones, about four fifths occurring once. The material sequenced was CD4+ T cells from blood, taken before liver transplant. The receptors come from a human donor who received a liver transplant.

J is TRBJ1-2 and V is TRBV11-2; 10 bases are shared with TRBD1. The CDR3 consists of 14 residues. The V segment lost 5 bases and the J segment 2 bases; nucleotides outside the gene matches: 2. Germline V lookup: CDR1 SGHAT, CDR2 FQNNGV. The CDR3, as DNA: TGTGCCAGCAGCCGGGACAGGGGAAACTATGGCTACACCTTC. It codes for CASSRDRGNYGYTF. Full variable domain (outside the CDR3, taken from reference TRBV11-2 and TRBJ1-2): EAGVAQSPRYKIIEKRQSVAFWCNPISGHATLYWYQQILGQGPKLLIQFQNNGVVDDSQLPKDRFSAERLKGVDSTLKIQPAKLEDSAVYLCASSRDRGNYGYTFGSGTRLTVV.

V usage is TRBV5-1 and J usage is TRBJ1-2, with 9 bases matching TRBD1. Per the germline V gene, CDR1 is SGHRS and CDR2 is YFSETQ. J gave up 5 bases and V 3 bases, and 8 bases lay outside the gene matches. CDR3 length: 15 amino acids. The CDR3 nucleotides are TGCGCCAGCAGCTCTACAGGGGGCAATGGGTATGGCTACACCTTC. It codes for CASSSTGGNGYGYTF.

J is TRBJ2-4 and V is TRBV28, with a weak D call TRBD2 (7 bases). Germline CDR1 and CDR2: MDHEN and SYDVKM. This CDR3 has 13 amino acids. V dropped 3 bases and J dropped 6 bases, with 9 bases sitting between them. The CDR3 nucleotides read TGTGCCAGCAGTTTTGGGGGGGCAAACATTCAGTACTTC. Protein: CASSFGGANIQYF.

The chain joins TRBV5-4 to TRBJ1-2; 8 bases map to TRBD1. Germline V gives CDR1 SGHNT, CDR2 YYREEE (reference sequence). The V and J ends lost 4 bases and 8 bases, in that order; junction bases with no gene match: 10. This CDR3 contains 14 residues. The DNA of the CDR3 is TGTGCCAGCAGCCGGGACAGGACATCGGAGGGCTACACCTTC. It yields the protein CASSRDRTSEGYTF.

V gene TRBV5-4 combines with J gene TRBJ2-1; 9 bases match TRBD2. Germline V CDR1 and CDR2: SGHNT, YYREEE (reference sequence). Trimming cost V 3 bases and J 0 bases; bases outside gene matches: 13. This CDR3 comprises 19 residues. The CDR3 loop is CASSSSNSGRISSYNEQFF. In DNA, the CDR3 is TGTGCCAGCAGCTCCTCCAACAGCGGGAGGATCAGCTCCTACAATGAGCAGTTCTTC.

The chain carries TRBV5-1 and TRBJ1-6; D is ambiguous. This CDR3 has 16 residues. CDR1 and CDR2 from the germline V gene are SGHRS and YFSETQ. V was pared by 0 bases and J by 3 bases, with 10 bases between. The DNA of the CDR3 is TGCGCCAGCAGCTTGGCTGTGGGAGGCTATAATTCACCCCTCCACTTT. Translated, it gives CASSLAVGGYNSPLHF.

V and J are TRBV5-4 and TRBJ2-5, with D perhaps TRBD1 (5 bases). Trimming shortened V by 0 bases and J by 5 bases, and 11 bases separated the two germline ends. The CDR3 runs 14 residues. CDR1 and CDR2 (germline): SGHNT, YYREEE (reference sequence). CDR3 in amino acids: CASSLERGEETQYF. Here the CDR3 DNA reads TGTGCCAGCAGCTTGGAAAGGGGTGAGGAGACCCAGTACTTC.

In nucleotides, the CDR3 is TGTGCCAGCAGTTTGCAACAGGATACGCAGTATTTT. It translates to CASSLQQDTQYF. The chain is built from TRBV28 and TRBJ2-3; D unclear. CDR1 MDHEN and CDR2 SYDVKM come from the germline V gene. The CDR3 totals 12 residues. Trimming cost V 3 bases and J 6 bases, with 7 bases left between them. The full variable domain, completed using reference TRBV28 and TRBJ2-3, is DVKVTQSSRYLVKRTGEKVFLECVQDMDHENMFWYRQDPGLGLRLIYFSYDVKMKEKGDIPEGYSVSREKKERFSLILESASTNQTSMYLCASSLQQDTQYFGPGTRLTVL.

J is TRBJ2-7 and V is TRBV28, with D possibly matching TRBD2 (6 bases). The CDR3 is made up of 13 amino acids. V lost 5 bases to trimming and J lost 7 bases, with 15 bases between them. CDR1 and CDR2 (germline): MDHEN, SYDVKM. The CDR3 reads CASSPGLPLEQYF. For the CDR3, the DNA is TGTGCCAGCAGTCCGGGACTTCCTCTGGAGCAGTACTTC.

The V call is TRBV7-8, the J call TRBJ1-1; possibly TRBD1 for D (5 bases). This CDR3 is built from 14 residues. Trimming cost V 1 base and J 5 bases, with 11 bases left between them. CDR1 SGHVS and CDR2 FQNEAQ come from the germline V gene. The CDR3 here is CASSLGRGGTEAFF. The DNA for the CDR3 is TGTGCCAGCAGCTTAGGCCGTGGGGGAACTGAAGCTTTCTTT.

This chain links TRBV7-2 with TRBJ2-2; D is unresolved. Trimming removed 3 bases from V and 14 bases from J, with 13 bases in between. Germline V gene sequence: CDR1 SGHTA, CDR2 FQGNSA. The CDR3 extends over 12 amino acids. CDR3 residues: CASSFGPLGLFF. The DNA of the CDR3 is TGTGCCAGCAGCTTCGGGCCCCTGGGCCTGTTTTTT.

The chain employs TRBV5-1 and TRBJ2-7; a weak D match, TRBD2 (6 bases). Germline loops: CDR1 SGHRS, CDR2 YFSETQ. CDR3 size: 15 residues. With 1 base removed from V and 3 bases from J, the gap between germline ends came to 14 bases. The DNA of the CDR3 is TGCGCCAGCAGCTTGTTGGGGGGAGAACGCTACGAGCAGTACTTC. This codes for CASSLLGGERYEQYF.

The CDR3 protein is CASRSTYGYTF. The DNA of the CDR3 is TGTGCCAGCAGGAGTACTTATGGCTACACCTTC. V and J are TRBV27 and TRBJ1-2; no reliable D call. Per the germline V gene, CDR1 is MNHEY and CDR2 is SMNVEV (reference sequence). The CDR3 runs 11 residues. V lost 6 bases to trimming and J lost 5 bases, with 7 bases between them.

The CDR3 DNA sequence: TGTGCCACCAGCAGAGTTAGGGGGACATACTCCTACGAGCAGTACTTC. It translates to CATSRVRGTYSYEQYF. J is TRBJ2-7 and V is TRBV15, with D maybe TRBD1 (6 bases). Between the trimmed V and J ends, which lost 1 base and 0 bases, there was a span of 13 bases. Per the germline V gene, CDR1 is LNHNV and CDR2 is YYDKDF (reference sequence). This CDR3 is built from 16 residues. Based on the CDR3 plus reference TRBV15 and TRBJ2-7, the full variable domain is DAMVIQNPRYQVTQFGKPVTLSCSQTLNHNVMYWYQQKSSQAPKLLFHYYDKDFNNEADTPDNFQSRRPNTSFCFLDIRSPGLGDTAMYLCATSRVRGTYSYEQYFGPGTRLTVT.

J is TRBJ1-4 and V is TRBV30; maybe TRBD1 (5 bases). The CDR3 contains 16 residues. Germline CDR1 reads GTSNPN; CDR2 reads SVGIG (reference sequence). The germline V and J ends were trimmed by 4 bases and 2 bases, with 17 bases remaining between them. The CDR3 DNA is TGTGCCTGGACCCAACTAGGGGACTTGACTAATGAAAAACTGTTTTTT. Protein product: CAWTQLGDLTNEKLFF.

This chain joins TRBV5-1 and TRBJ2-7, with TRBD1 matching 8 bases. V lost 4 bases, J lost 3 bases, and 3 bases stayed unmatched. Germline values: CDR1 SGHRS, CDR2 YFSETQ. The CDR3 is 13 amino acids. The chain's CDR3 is CASSKDRDYEQYF. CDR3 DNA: TGCGCCAGCAGCAAGGACAGGGACTACGAGCAGTACTTC.

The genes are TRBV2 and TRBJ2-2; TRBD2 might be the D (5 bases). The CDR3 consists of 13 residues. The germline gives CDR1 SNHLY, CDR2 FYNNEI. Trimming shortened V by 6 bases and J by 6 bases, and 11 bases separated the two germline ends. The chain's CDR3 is CASSPIGAGELFF. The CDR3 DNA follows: TGTGCCAGCAGCCCGATCGGGGCCGGGGAGCTGTTTTTT.

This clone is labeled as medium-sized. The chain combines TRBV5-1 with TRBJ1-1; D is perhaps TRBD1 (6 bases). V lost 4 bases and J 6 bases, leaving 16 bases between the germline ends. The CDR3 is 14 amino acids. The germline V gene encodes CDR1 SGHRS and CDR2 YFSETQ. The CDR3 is CASSPHGGRAEAFF. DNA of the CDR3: TGCGCCAGCAGCCCCCACGGGGGGCGGGCTGAAGCTTTCTTT.

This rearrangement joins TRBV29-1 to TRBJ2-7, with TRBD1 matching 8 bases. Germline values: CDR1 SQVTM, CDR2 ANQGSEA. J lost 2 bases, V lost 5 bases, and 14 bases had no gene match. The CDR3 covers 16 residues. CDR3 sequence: CSVSVPPGQDPYEQYF. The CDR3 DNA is TGCAGCGTTTCAGTCCCACCGGGACAGGATCCCTACGAGCAGTACTTC.

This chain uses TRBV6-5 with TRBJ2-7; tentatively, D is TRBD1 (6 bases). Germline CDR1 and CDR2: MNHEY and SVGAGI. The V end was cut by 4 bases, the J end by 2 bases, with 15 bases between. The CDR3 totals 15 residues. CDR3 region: CASSSLGGRTYEQYF. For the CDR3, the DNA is TGTGCCAGCAGTTCTTTAGGGGGACGGACCTACGAGCAGTACTTC.

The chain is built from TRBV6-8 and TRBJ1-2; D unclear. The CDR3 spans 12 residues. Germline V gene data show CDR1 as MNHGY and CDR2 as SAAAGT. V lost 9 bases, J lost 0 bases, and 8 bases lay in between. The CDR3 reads CARLISNYGYTF. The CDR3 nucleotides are TGTGCCAGGTTAATTTCTAACTATGGCTACACCTTC.

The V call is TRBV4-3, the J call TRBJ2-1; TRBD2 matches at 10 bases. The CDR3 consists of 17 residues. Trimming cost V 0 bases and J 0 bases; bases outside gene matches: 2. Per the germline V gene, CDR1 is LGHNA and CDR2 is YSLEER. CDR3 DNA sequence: TGCGCCAGCAGCCAAGATCCTAGCGGGAGCTCCTACAATGAGCAGTTCTTC. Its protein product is CASSQDPSGSSYNEQFF.

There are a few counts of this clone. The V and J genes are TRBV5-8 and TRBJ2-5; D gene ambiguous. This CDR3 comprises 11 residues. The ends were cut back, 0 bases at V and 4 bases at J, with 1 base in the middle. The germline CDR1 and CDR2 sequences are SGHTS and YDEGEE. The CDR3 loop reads CASSLVETQYF. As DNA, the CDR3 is TGTGCCAGCAGCTTGGTAGAGACCCAGTACTTC.